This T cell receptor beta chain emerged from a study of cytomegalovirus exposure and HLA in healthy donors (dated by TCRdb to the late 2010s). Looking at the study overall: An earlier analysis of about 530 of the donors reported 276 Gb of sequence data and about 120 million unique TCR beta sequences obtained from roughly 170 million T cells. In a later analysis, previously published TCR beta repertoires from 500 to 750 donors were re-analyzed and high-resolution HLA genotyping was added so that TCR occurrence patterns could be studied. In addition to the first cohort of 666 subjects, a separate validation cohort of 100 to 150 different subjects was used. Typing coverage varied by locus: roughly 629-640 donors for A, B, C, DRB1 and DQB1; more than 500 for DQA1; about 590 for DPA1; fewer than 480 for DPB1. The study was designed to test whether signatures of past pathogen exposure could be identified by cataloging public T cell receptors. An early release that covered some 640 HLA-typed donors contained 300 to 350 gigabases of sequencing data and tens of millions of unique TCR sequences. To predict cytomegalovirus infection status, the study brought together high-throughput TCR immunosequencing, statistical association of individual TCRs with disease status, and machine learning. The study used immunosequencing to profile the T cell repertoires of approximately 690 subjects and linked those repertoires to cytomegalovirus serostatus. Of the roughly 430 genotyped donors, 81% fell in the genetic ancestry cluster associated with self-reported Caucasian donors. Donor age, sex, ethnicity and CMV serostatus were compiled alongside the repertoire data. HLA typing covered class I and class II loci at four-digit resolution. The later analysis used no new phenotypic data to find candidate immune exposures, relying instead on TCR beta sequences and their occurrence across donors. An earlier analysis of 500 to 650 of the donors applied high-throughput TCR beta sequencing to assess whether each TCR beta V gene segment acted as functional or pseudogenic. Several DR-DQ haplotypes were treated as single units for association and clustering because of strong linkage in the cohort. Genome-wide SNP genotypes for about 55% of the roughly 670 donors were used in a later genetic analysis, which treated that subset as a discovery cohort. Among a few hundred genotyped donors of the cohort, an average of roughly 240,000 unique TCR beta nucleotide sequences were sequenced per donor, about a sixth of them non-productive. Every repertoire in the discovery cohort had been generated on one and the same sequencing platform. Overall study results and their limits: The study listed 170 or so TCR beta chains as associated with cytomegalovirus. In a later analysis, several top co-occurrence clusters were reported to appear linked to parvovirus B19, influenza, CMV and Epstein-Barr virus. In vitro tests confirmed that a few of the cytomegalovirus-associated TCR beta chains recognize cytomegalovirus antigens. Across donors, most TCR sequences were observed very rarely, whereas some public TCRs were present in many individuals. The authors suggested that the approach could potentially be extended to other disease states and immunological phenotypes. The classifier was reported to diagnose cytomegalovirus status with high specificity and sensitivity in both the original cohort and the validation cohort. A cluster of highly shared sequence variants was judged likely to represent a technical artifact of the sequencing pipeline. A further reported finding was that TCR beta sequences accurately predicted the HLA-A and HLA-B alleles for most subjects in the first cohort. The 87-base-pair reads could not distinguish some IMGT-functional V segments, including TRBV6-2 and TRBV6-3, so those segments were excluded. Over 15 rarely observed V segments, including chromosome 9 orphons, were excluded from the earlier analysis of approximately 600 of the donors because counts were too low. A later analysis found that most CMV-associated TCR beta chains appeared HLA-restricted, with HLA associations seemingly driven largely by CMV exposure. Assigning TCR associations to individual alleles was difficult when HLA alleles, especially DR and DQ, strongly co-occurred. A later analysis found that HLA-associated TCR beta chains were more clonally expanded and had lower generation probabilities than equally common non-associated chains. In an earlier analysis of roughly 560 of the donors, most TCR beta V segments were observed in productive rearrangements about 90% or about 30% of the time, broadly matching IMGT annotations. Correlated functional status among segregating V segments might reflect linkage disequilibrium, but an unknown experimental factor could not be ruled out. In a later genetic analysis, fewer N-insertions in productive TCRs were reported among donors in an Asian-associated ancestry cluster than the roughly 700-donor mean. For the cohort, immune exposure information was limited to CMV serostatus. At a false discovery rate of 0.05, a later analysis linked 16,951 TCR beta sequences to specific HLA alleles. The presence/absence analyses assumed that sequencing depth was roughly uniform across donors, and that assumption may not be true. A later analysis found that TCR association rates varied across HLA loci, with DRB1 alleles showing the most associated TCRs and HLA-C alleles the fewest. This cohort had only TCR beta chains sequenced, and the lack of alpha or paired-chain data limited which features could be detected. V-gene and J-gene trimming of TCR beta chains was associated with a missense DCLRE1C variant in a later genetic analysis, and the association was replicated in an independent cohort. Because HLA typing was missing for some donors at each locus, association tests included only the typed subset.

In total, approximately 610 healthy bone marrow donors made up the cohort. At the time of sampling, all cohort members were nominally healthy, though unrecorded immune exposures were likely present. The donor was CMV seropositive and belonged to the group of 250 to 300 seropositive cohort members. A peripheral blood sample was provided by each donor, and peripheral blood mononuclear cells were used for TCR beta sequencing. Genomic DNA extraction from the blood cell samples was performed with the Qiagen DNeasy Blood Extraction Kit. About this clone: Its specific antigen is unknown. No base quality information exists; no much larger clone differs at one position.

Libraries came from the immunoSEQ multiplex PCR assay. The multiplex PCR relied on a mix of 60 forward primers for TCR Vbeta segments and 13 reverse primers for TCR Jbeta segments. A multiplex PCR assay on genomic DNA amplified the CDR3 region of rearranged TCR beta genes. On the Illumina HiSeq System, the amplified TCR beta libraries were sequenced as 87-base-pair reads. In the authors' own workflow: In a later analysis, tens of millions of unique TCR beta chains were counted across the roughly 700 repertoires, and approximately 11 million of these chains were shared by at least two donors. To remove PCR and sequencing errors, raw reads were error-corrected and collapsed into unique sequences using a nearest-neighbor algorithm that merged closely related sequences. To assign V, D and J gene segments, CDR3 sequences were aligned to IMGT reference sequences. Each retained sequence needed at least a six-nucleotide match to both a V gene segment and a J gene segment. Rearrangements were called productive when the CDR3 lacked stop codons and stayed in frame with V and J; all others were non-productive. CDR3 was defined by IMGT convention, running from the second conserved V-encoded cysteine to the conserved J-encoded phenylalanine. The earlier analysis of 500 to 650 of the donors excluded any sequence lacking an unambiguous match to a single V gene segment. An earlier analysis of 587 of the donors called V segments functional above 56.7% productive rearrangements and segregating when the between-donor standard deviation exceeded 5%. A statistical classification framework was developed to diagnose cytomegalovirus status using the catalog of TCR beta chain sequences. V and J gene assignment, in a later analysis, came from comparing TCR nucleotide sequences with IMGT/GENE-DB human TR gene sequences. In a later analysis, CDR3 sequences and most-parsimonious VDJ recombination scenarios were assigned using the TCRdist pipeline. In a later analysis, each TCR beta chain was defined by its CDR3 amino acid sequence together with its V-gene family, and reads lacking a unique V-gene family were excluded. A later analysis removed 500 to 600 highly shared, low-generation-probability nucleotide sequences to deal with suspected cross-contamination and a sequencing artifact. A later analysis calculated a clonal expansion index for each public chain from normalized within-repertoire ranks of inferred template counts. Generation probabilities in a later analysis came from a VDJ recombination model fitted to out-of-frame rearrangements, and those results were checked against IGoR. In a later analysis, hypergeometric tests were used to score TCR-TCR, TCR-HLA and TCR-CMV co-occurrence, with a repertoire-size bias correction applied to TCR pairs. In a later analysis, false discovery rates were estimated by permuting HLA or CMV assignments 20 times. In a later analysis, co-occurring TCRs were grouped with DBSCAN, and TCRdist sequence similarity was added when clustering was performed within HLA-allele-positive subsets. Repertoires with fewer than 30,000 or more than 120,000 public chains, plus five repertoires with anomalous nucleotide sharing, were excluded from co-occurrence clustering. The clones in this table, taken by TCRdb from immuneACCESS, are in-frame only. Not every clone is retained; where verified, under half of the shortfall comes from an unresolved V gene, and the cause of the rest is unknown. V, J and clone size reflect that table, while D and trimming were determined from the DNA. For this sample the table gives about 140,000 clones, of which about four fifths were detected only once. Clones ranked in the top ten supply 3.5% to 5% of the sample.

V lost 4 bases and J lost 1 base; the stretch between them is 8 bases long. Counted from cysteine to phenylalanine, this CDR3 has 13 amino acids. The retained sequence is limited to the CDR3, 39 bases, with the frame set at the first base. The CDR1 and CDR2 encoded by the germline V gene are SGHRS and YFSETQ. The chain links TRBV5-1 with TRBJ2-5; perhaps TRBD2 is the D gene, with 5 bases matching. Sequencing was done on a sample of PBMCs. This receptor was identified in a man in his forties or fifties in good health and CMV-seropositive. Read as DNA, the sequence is TGCGCCAGCAGCACGGGAACCCAAGAGACCCAGTACTTC. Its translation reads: CASSTGTQETQYF.